Presented here are 11 T cell receptor beta chains from one specimen sequenced in a study of cytomegalovirus exposure and HLA in healthy donors. Amplification used 60 Vbeta primers and 13 Jbeta primers. Assay used: immunoSEQ multiplex PCR; TCRdb lists only in-frame clones, some missing. The table lists 30,000 to 40,000 clones, 68% of them singletons. Sequenced: PBMCs. The receptors stem from a man aged 40-49 years in good health and CMV-seronegative.

This clone occurred a few times. This chain links TRBV6-5 with TRBJ1-1, with 7 nucleotides matching TRBD1. CDR1 and CDR2 (germline): MNHEY, SVGAGI. There are 12 residues in the CDR3. V shed 5 bases and J 6 bases; nucleotides not matched to a gene: 3. The CDR3 DNA reads TGTGCCAGCAGTCGACAGGGAGCTGAAGCTTTCTTT. Its protein is CASSRQGAEAFF.

V and J are TRBV4-2 and TRBJ2-7; 10 nucleotides align to TRBD1. Looked up from germline, CDR1 is LGHNA and CDR2 is YNFKEQ. V was pared by 4 bases and J by 2 bases, with 2 bases of the junction left unmatched. The CDR3 is made up of 14 amino acids. CDR3 region: CASSLGTGAYEQYF. The CDR3 DNA reads TGTGCCAGCAGCCTCGGGACAGGGGCCTACGAGCAGTACTTC.

The genes are TRBV4-1 and TRBJ2-1; D might be TRBD2 (6 bases). Germline V gives CDR1 MGHRA, CDR2 YSYEKL. Between the trimmed V and J ends, which lost 1 base and 0 bases, there was a span of 10 bases. The CDR3 sequence is 16 residues long. DNA for the CDR3: TGCGCCAGCAGCCAAGCATGGGGGGTCTCCTACAATGAGCAGTTCTTC. It codes for CASSQAWGVSYNEQFF.

This chain links TRBV5-1 with TRBJ1-3, with D tentatively TRBD1 (5 bases). Trimming removed 4 bases from V and 2 bases from J, with 19 bases in between. The germline gives CDR1 SGHRS, CDR2 YFSETQ. The CDR3 spans 17 residues. CDR3 DNA: TGCGCCAGCAGCCCCAGTTTGGGGGGTCTCACTGGAAACACCATATATTTT. Protein product: CASSPSLGGLTGNTIYF.

The chain recombines TRBV6-6 with TRBJ2-5; 7 nucleotides align to TRBD1. This CDR3 is built from 15 residues. J lost 2 bases, V lost 2 bases, and 5 bases had no gene match. The germline V gene has CDR1 MNHNY and CDR2 SVGAGI (reference sequence). This chain's CDR3 is CASSYSLGQQETQYF. CDR3 sequence (DNA): TGTGCCAGCAGTTACAGCTTGGGACAGCAAGAGACCCAGTACTTC.

This clone was detected only a few times. The gene calls are TRBV4-3 and TRBJ2-5, with D possibly matching TRBD1 (5 bases). Deletions cut 1 base from V and 9 bases from J, with 12 bases between. Germline CDR1 and CDR2: LGHNA and YSLEER. The CDR3 has 13 residues. CDR3 sequence (DNA): TGCGCCAGCAGCCAAGGAACGCAGGGTCCCCAGTACTTC. Its protein is CASSQGTQGPQYF.

This clone was seen more than once but under ten times. V gene TRBV2 combines with J gene TRBJ1-4, with D tentatively TRBD1 (5 bases). Germline CDR1 and CDR2: SNHLY and FYNNEI. V was trimmed by 6 bases and J by 4 bases, leaving 12 bases between them. This CDR3 has 14 residues. Written as DNA, the CDR3 is TGTGCCAGCAGGCAGACAGACCATAATGAAAAACTGTTTTTT. Its protein product is CASRQTDHNEKLFF.

J is TRBJ2-7 and V is TRBV7-6; D might be TRBD2 (5 bases). Germline lookup yields CDR1 SGHVS and CDR2 FNYEAQ. The V and J ends lost 1 base and 1 base respectively, with 17 bases between them. This CDR3 has 17 residues. CDR3 sequence reads: CASSLGVGMEASYEQYF. The CDR3 nucleotides read TGTGCCAGCAGCTTAGGCGTAGGGATGGAGGCTTCCTACGAGCAGTACTTC.

The rearrangement joins TRBV5-4 to TRBJ2-7, with TRBD1 identical over 9 bases. From germline, CDR1 is SGHNT and CDR2 YYREEE (reference sequence). V lost 4 bases, J lost 5 bases, and 7 bases stayed unmatched. CDR3 length: 14 amino acids. CDR3 sequence reads: CASSPPGQGHEQYF. The CDR3 DNA reads as TGTGCCAGCAGCCCCCCGGGACAGGGCCACGAGCAGTACTTC.

The rearrangement joins TRBV28 to TRBJ2-3; 7 bases line up with TRBD2. The CDR3 length is 16 residues. Germline V gives CDR1 MDHEN, CDR2 SYDVKM. V shed 6 bases, J shed 0 bases, and the junction held 9 bases outside the gene matches. The CDR3 loop reads CASSPTLAASTDTQYF. In nucleotides, the CDR3 is TGTGCCAGCAGCCCTACCCTAGCGGCGAGCACAGATACGCAGTATTTT.

This sequence joins TRBV7-2 and TRBJ1-2, with a tentative D call TRBD1 (5 bases). CDR1 is SGHTA and CDR2 is FQGNSA in the germline V gene. V lost 1 base, J lost 1 base, and 13 bases lay in between. The CDR3 sequence is 16 residues long. This CDR3 reads CASSLGRTGGNYGYTF. For the CDR3, the DNA is TGTGCCAGCAGCTTAGGGCGGACCGGGGGTAACTATGGCTACACCTTC.